One sample yielded the 22 T cell receptor beta chains listed below, sequenced in a study of Graves' ophthalmopathy and Graves' hyperthyroidism. RNA transcripts were the source from which TCR beta CDR3 regions were amplified. First-round RT-PCR with HTBI primers preceded a second-round multiplex PCR. TCRdb re-analysed the multiplex PCR reads in MiXCR, keeping a single row per CDR3 protein. The profile shows about 400,000 distinct CDR3 sequences, 15% to 20% of them singletons. Sequencing input: peripheral blood. The source of these receptors is a woman under 30 with Graves' ophthalmopathy.

The chain is built from TRBV12-3 or TRBV12-4 and TRBJ2-7; TRBD2 is a possible D gene (7 bases). V gave up 6 bases and J gave up 5 bases, with 11 bases separating them. The CDR3 spans 12 residues. CDR3 nucleotide sequence: TGTGCCAGCAGCGTAGGGGGGGACGAGCAGTACTTC. Protein sequence: CASSVGGDEQYF.

The chain combines TRBV30 with TRBJ2-7; 7 bases agree with TRBD2. Germline V gene sequence: CDR1 GTSNPN, CDR2 SVGIG (reference sequence). The CDR3 runs 13 residues. The J segment lost 2 bases and the V segment lost 4 bases, leaving 5 bases of the junction unmatched. The CDR3 sequence is CAWKREGPYEQYF. The CDR3 bases are TGTGCCTGGAAGCGGGAAGGTCCCTACGAGCAGTACTTC.

This clonotype was detected a few times. The CDR3 DNA follows: TGTGCCAGTAGTATAAGAAGTGCTCAGCCGTTCACCTTC. Translation gives CASSIRSAQPFTF. The chain employs TRBV19 and TRBJ1-2, with D hard to call. In germline, CDR1 is LNHDA, CDR2 SQIVND (reference sequence). Trimming removed 2 bases at V and 13 bases at J, with 17 bases between. The CDR3 length is 13 residues.

This clonotype came up a few times. The V and J genes are TRBV30 and TRBJ1-1; 7 bases fit TRBD1. Trimming took 1 base from V and 11 from J; bases not matched to a gene: 10. The CDR3 is 13 amino acids. Germline CDR1 is GTSNPN and CDR2 is SVGIG (reference sequence). Written as DNA, the CDR3 is TGTGCCTGGAGTGCGACAGGGAAGGTGGTGGCTTTCTTT. Amino acids: CAWSATGKVVAFF.

The V and J genes are TRBV3-1 and TRBJ1-6; 8 bases map to TRBD1. CDR3 length: 12 residues. The V and J ends lost 11 bases and 10 bases, in that order; junction bases with no gene match: 7. The germline V gene encodes CDR1 LGHDT and CDR2 YNNKEL (reference sequence). The CDR3 spells CAVRTGRSPLHF. The CDR3 DNA is TGTGCCGTGCGGACAGGGCGATCACCCCTCCACTTT.

This clonotype was seen many times. The gene calls are TRBV11-2 and TRBJ2-5; 10 bases fit TRBD2. The V segment lost 0 bases and the J segment 5 bases; nucleotides outside the gene matches: 6. Germline values: CDR1 SGHAT, CDR2 FQNNGV. The CDR3 is 16 residues long. CDR3 nucleotides: TGTGCCAGCAGCTTAGAGGCTAGCGGGAGAAGTGAGACCCAGTACTTC. The encoded protein is CASSLEASGRSETQYF.

The rearrangement uses TRBV15 and TRBJ2-7, with TRBD1 matching 8 bases. Germline V gene data show CDR1 as LNHNV and CDR2 as YYDKDF (reference sequence). The CDR3 runs 14 residues. The V and J ends lost 8 bases and 5 bases, in that order; junction bases with no gene match: 11. Written as DNA, the CDR3 is TGTGCCACCTCCCAGGGGGCCGTGAGGGACGAGCAGTACTTC. Its translation: CATSQGAVRDEQYF.

At least ten counts were recorded for this clonotype. The chain links TRBV20-1 to TRBJ1-1, with unresolved D. Germline V CDR1 and CDR2: DFQATT, SNEGSKA (reference sequence). There are 16 residues in the CDR3. V dropped 0 bases and J dropped 0 bases, with 14 bases sitting between them. The CDR3 bases are TGCAGTGCTAGAGATCGTACGGACCGACTGAACACTGAAGCTTTCTTT. It encodes CSARDRTDRLNTEAFF.

Turning to this clonotype: A single base separates this from a much larger clone, so it may be a read error. The chain employs TRBV12-5 and TRBJ1-2; 8 bases fit TRBD1. V shed 0 bases and J 10 bases; nucleotides not matched to a gene: 13. This CDR3 is built from 16 residues. Per germline, CDR1 LGHNT and CDR2 FRNRAP. The CDR3 is CASGLVLKDRVHDYTF. Written as DNA, the CDR3 is TGTGCTAGTGGTTTGGTACTTAAGGACAGGGTTCATGACTACACCTTC.

This clonotype was counted ten times or more. The CDR3 spells CASRTDRNTGELFF. CDR3 DNA: TGTGCCAGCAGAACCGACAGGAACACCGGGGAGCTGTTTTTT. This chain connects TRBV7-2 to TRBJ2-2; TRBD1 is a possible D gene (5 bases). The CDR3 sequence is 14 residues long. Trimming took 6 bases from V and 1 from J, leaving 9 bases between them. Germline V CDR1 and CDR2: SGHTA, FQGNSA. Drawing the rest from reference TRBV7-2 and TRBJ2-2, the complete variable domain is GAGVSQSPSNKVTEKGKDVELRCDPISGHTALYWYRQSLGQGLEFLIYFQGNSAPDKSGLPSDRFSAERTGGSVSTLTIQRTQQEDSAVYLCASRTDRNTGELFFGEGSRLTVL.

This clonotype was observed many times. This sequence joins TRBV11-2 and TRBJ2-5; a possible D gene is TRBD1 (6 bases). V was clipped by 0 bases and J by 7 bases, with 15 bases between them. CDR3 size: 15 residues. Germline lookup yields CDR1 SGHAT and CDR2 FQNNGV. The DNA of the CDR3 is TGTGCCAGCAGCTTAGATCAGGGGCGAATGTTGACCCAGTACTTC. It translates to CASSLDQGRMLTQYF.

The CDR3 region is CRPVGRAEAFF. The CDR3 DNA reads TGCAGGCCCGTAGGACGGGCTGAAGCTTTCTTT. This rearrangement joins TRBV20-1 to TRBJ1-1; D not resolved. In germline, CDR1 is DFQATT, CDR2 SNEGSKA (reference sequence). The CDR3 has 11 residues.

This clonotype occurred many times. The chain combines TRBV20-1 with TRBJ1-1; perhaps TRBD1 as D (6 bases). The CDR3 is 12 residues long. Germline CDR1 DFQATT, CDR2 SNEGSKA (reference sequence). The V gene lost 3 bases and the J gene lost 8 bases, with 13 bases spanning the gap. The CDR3, as DNA: TGCAGTGCTAGTGAGGGGGGGAGGGAAGCTTTCTTT. Translating gives CSASEGGREAFF.

The chain has TRBV24-1 and TRBJ2-5; D may be TRBD2 (6 bases). There are 15 residues in the CDR3. Germline V lookup: CDR1 KGHDR, CDR2 SFDVKD. V was clipped by 4 bases and J by 3 bases, with 14 bases between them. This chain's CDR3 is CATSDPSGLEETQYF. The CDR3 nucleotides are TGTGCCACCAGTGACCCGAGCGGGCTAGAAGAGACCCAGTACTTC.

This clonotype was detected ten times or more. The chain couples TRBV7-8 to TRBJ1-5; 7 bases match TRBD1. In germline, CDR1 is SGHVS, CDR2 FQNEAQ. V lost 5 bases, J lost 4 bases, and 11 bases stayed unmatched. The CDR3 has 16 residues. In nucleotides, the CDR3 is TGTGCCAGCAGCGCCCCCGGGACAGTAGAGAATCAGCCCCAGCATTTT. This codes for CASSAPGTVENQPQHF. Based on the CDR3 plus reference TRBV7-8 and TRBJ1-5, the full variable domain is GAGVSQSPRYKVAKRGQDVALRCDPISGHVSLFWYQQALGQGPEFLTYFQNEAQLDKSGLPSDRFFAERPEGSVSTLKIQRTQQEDSAVYLCASSAPGTVENQPQHFGDGTRLSIL.

The chain recombines TRBV12-3 or TRBV12-4 with TRBJ1-2; possible D gene TRBD1, 5 bases. V was trimmed by 10 bases and J by 8 bases, leaving 17 bases between them. The length of the CDR3 is 12 residues. CDR3 nucleotide sequence: TGTGCCACCACGACAGTATCGGGCGGCTACACCTTC. Protein sequence: CATTTVSGGYTF.

This clonotype was recorded at least ten times. One end of the junction is discordant with germline, which a read error may explain. Here the CDR3 DNA reads TGCAGTGCTAGGGGGACGATTCAGGGGGCAACCTATAATTCACCCCCCCACTTT. Amino acids: CSARGTIQGATYNSPPHF. The rearrangement links TRBV20-1 to TRBJ1-6, with TRBD1 matching over 8 bases. This CDR3 has 18 residues. Germline V gene data show CDR1 as DFQATT and CDR2 as SNEGSKA (reference sequence).

This clonotype occurred many times. The chain has TRBV9 and TRBJ2-7; 7 bases align to TRBD2. The CDR3 is made up of 14 amino acids. Looked up from germline, CDR1 is SGDLS and CDR2 is YYNGEE. Trimming at V came to 4 bases and at J to 2 bases, leaving 6 bases not matched to a gene. CDR3 loop: CASSRAGSTYEQYF. CDR3 in DNA: TGTGCCAGCAGCCGAGCGGGGTCCACCTACGAGCAGTACTTC. The whole variable domain, remainder taken from reference TRBV9 and TRBJ2-7, is DSGVTQTPKHLITATGQRVTLRCSPRSGDLSVYWYQQSLDQGLQFLIQYYNGEERAKGNILERFSAQQFPDLHSELNLSSLELGDSALYFCASSRAGSTYEQYFGPGTRLTVT.

This clonotype has at least ten counts. The chain carries TRBV28 and TRBJ2-5, with 10 bases lining up with TRBD1. The CDR3 has 15 amino acids. Germline V CDR1 and CDR2: MDHEN, SYDVKM. Germline trimming cut 6 bases from V and 2 bases from J; bases unmatched to any gene: 6. The chain's CDR3 is CASSPPGQGQETQYF. As DNA, the CDR3 is TGTGCCAGCAGCCCTCCGGGACAGGGGCAAGAGACCCAGTACTTC. The full variable domain, in which reference TRBV28 and TRBJ2-5 provide the parts outside the CDR3, is DVKVTQSSRYLVKRTGEKVFLECVQDMDHENMFWYRQDPGLGLRLIYFSYDVKMKEKGDIPEGYSVSREKKERFSLILESASTNQTSMYLCASSPPGQGQETQYFGPGTRLLVL.

This clonotype was seen only a few times. The chain recombines TRBV19 with TRBJ1-1, with 7 bases aligning to TRBD1. Germline V lookup: CDR1 LNHDA, CDR2 SQIVND (reference sequence). This CDR3 contains 12 residues. The V segment lost 7 bases and the J segment 8 bases; nucleotides outside the gene matches: 7. The CDR3 loop is CASNRQGSEAFF. In DNA form, the CDR3 reads TGTGCCAGTAATCGACAGGGCTCAGAAGCTTTCTTT.

The chain combines TRBV7-2 with TRBJ1-2, with 10 bases fitting TRBD1. Looked up from germline, CDR1 is SGHTA and CDR2 is FQGNSA. V lost 4 bases and J lost 8; bases outside the gene matches: 7. The CDR3 has 14 residues. The CDR3 loop is CASSSGTGAGGYTF. The CDR3 region has the DNA TGTGCCAGCAGCTCCGGGACAGGGGCGGGAGGCTACACCTTC.

This clonotype has at least ten counts. The chain has TRBV30 and TRBJ2-7; the match to TRBD1 covers 8 bases. Germline V gene lookup returns CDR1 GTSNPN and CDR2 SVGIG (reference sequence). With V trimmed by 4 bases and J by 1 base, 3 bases remained unmatched. The CDR3 runs to 13 residues. CDR3 sequence reads: CAWKTGVSYEQYF. The CDR3 DNA sequence: TGTGCCTGGAAGACAGGGGTGTCCTACGAGCAGTACTTC.